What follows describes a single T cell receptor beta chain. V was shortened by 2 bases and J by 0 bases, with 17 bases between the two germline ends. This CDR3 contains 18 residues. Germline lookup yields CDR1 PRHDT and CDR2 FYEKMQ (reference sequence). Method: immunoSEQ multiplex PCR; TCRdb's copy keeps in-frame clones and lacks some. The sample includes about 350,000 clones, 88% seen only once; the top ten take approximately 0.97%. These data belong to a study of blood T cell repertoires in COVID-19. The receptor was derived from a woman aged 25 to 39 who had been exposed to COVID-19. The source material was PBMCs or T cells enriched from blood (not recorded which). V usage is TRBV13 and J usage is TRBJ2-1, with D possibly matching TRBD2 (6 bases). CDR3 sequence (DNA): TGTGCCAGCAGCTTAAAGAGACTAGTTGGGCTCTCCTACAATGAGCAGTTCTTC. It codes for CASSLKRLVGLSYNEQFF.